These 5 T cell receptor beta chains came from one sample sequenced in a study of OX40 agonist ivuxolimab in advanced cancers. Only in-frame clones appear in the TCRdb table, and some are missing; sequencing was by immunoSEQ multiplex PCR. The sample shows approximately 94,000 clones, 70% to 90% of them seen only once. The sequenced sample was CD4+ or CD8+ T cells sorted from blood, obtained in a trial of the OX40 agonist ivuxolimab. The origin of the receptors is an adult with an advanced solid tumor such as melanoma, head and neck, liver or kidney cancer.

The chain links TRBV5-4 to TRBJ2-2; D is uncertain. Deletions cut 0 bases from V and 8 bases from J, with 11 bases between. Germline V gene sequence: CDR1 SGHNT, CDR2 YYREEE (reference sequence). The CDR3 sequence is 14 residues long. The CDR3 bases are TGTGCCAGCAGCTTGGGCCCCCTGGGGGGGGAGCTGTTTTTT. It translates to CASSLGPLGGELFF.

This clone has more than one count but fewer than ten. This chain joins TRBV19 and TRBJ1-2, with D perhaps matching TRBD1 (5 bases). CDR1 and CDR2 (germline): LNHDA, SQIVND (reference sequence). Trimming removed 9 bases at V and 5 bases at J, with 25 bases between. This CDR3 contains 16 residues. For the CDR3, the DNA is TGTGCCAGCGCCTCACGCCCGGGACCCACGGGATATGGCTACACCTTC. Encoded protein: CASASRPGPTGYGYTF.

The chain is built from TRBV7-9 and TRBJ1-6; D gene unclear. Per germline, CDR1 SEHNR and CDR2 FQNEAQ (reference sequence). Trimming took 5 bases from V and 7 from J, leaving 6 bases between them. The CDR3 extends over 12 amino acids. The CDR3 coding sequence is TGTGCCAGCAGCCCGACAAATTCACCCCTCCACTTT. The encoded protein is CASSPTNSPLHF.

The chain joins TRBV10-3 to TRBJ2-6; a weak D match, TRBD1 (5 bases). The V and J ends lost 7 bases and 4 bases respectively, with 14 bases between them. Per germline, CDR1 ENHRY and CDR2 SYGVKD. This CDR3 spans 15 amino acids. The CDR3 is CAINTARAGANVLTF. The CDR3 DNA is TGTGCCATCAACACAGCCAGGGCCGGGGCCAACGTCCTGACTTTC.

This clone has a single count. The chain uses TRBV13 and TRBJ2-7; TRBD2 agrees at 8 bases. With V trimmed by 1 base and J by 6 bases, 8 bases remained unmatched. Germline values: CDR1 PRHDT, CDR2 FYEKMQ (reference sequence). CDR3 length: 15 amino acids. The CDR3, as DNA: TGTGCCAGCAGCTTAGTGGGGACTAGATCTACCGAGCAGTACTTC. Translation gives CASSLVGTRSTEQYF.